This T cell receptor beta chain stems from a study of blood T cell repertoires in COVID-19. For the study at large: The samples span acute and convalescent COVID-19 from the United States, Italy and Spain. T cells, B-cell-depleted T cells, or PBMCs provided the cDNA or gDNA that served as material.

Measured with immunoSEQ multiplex PCR; TCRdb has only the in-frame clones, and not every one. The sample lists around 270,000 clones, roughly 86% occurring once. CDR3 size: 15 residues. V shed 1 base, J shed 5 bases, and the junction held 7 bases outside the gene matches. Germline lookup yields CDR1 SGHTA and CDR2 FQGNSA. Sequenced material: peripheral blood. The chain is built from TRBV7-2 and TRBJ2-5; TRBD2 matches at 7 bases. This clonotype was obtained from a middle-aged man who had recovered from COVID-19. Here the CDR3 DNA reads TGTGCCAGCAGCTTAGGGTCAGGGCGGGGGGAGACCCAGTACTTC. It encodes CASSLGSGRGETQYF.